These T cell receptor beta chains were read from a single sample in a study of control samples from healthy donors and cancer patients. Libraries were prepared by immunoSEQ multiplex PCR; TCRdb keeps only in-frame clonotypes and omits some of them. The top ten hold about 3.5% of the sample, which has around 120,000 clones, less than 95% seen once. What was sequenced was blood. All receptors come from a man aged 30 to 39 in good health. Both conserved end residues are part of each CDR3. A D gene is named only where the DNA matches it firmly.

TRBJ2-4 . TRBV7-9 TGTGCCAGCAGCACCTACAGGGAAACCAAAAACATTCAGTACTTC CASSTYRETKNIQYF
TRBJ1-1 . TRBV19 TGTGCCAGTAAGCAAAGGGTGAACACTGAAGCTTTCTTT CASKQRVNTEAFF
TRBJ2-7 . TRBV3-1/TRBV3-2 TGTGCCAGCAGCCAAGGGGTCGGGGGTGGTTACGAGCAGTACTTC CASSQGVGGGYEQYF
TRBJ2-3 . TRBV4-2 TGTGCCAGCAGCCGGGAGGAGGTGCGGGTGTGGACGCAGTATTTT CASSREEVRVWTQYF
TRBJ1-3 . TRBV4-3 TGCGCCAGCAGCCAAGATAACACAGGGTTTACTGGAAACACCATATATTTT CASSQDNTGFTGNTIYF
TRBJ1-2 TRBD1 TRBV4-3 TGCGCCAGCAGCCAAGAAGGGGCGAGGGGGCAGTACTATGGCTACACCTTC CASSQEGARGQYYGYTF
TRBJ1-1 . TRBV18 TGTGCCAGCTCACCGGGTATTTCCAGTGAAGCTTTCTTT CASSPGISSEAFF
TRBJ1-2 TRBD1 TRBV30 TGTGCCTGGAGCCGGGACAGACCAAATGGCTACACCTTC CAWSRDRPNGYTF
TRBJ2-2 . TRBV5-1 TGCGCCAGCAGCTTCGGGGCAGCCGGGGAGCTGTTTTTT CASSFGAAGELFF
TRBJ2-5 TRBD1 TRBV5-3 TGTGCCAGAAGCTTGGCCGGGCAGGGGGTAGAGACCCAGTACTTC CARSLAGQGVETQYF
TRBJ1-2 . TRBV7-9 TGTGCCAGCAGCTTGGACGGGAACTATGGCTACACCTTC CASSLDGNYGYTF
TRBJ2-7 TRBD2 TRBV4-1 TGCGCCAGCAGCCCAGTAGCGGGGAGCTCCTACGAGCAGTACTTC CASSPVAGSSYEQYF